This T cell receptor (beta chain) was sequenced in a study of blood T cells in healthy people across ages. PCR was performed a second time for roughly 7 to 12 cycles using a sample-barcoded 5' primer and a J-beta primer mix. TCRdb called the 5' RACE reads again in MiXCR, with one record for every CDR3 protein. The top ten hold under 8.5% of the sample, which has 1.2 million to 1.5 million distinct CDR3 sequences, approximately 60% seen once. Donors were healthy Caucasian individuals from Russia aged about 6 to 100. General study points: Naive CD4+ cell counts and diversity both ran higher in long-lived than in aged donors. A strong correlation was found between TCR beta diversity and the percentage of naive T cells.

The CDR3 runs 14 residues. Germline values: CDR1 MGHRA, CDR2 YSYEKL. The V gene lost 1 base and the J gene lost 6 bases, with 11 bases spanning the gap. A remark on this clonotype: Its matching antigen is unknown.

Sequences were obtained from blood. This clonotype was obtained from a man aged 18 to 30 in good health. The chain is built from TRBV4-1 and TRBJ2-3; D may be TRBD1 (5 bases). The CDR3 coding sequence is TGCGCCAGCAGCCAAGTGGGGCCTAGGGATACGCAGTATTTT. It codes for CASSQVGPRDTQYF.